Listed here is a single T cell receptor beta chain. Original handling: How many nucleated cells were present was estimated from reference gene primer amplification. The table came from immunoSEQ multiplex PCR; TCRdb's copy has only in-frame clones and leaves some out. From that table come the V and J calls and clone size; the DNA was used to work out D and trimming. Of 100,000 to 120,000 clones in the sample, more than 75% were seen once. The CDR3 is 14 amino acids. Per germline, CDR1 SNHLY and CDR2 FYNNEI. V lost 3 bases and J lost 6; bases outside the gene matches: 3. This record belongs to a study of blood T cell repertoires in COVID-19. As for the study in general: Samples representing acute and convalescent COVID-19 were sourced from the United States, Italy and Spain. Sample material is recorded as cDNA or gDNA derived from T cells, B-cell-depleted T cells, or PBMCs.

The sample was peripheral blood. The clonotype comes from a woman between 45 and 65 years old with acute or convalescent COVID-19. This chain uses TRBV2 with TRBJ2-2; 8 nucleotides line up with TRBD1. Here the CDR3 reads CASSETGVPGELFF. The CDR3 nucleotides read TGTGCCAGCAGTGAGACAGGGGTCCCCGGGGAGCTGTTTTTT.